The 11 T cell receptor beta chains below were found in one sample sequenced in a study of T-cell memory formation after mild COVID-19. TCRdb re-called the 5' RACE reads with MiXCR, one entry per CDR3 protein. The table lists 300,000 to 400,000 distinct CDR3 sequences, 12% to 15% of them singletons. The sample was PBMCs or a T cell subset sorted from them (not recorded which). These receptor sequences come from a young man who had mild COVID-19 (a few samples of this study predate the infection). Cell type and time point are not known.

This clonotype has at least ten counts. The chain joins TRBV7-9 to TRBJ2-7; D not certain. Germline values: CDR1 SEHNR, CDR2 FQNEAQ (reference sequence). V gave up 3 bases and J gave up 3 bases, with 9 bases separating them. The length of the CDR3 is 13 residues. CDR3 loop: CASSFMADYEQYF. CDR3 in DNA: TGTGCCAGCAGCTTTATGGCCGACTACGAGCAGTACTTC. Full variable domain (remainder filled in from reference TRBV7-9 and TRBJ2-7): DTGVSQNPRHKITKRGQNVTFRCDPISEHNRLYWYRQTLGQGPEFLTYFQNEAQLEKSRLLSDRFSAERPKGSFSTLEIQRTEQGDSAMYLCASSFMADYEQYFGPGTRLTVT.

The rearrangement uses TRBV6-2 or TRBV6-3 and TRBJ1-6; no reliable D call. The CDR3 totals 17 residues. CDR1 is MNHEY and CDR2 is SVGEGT in the germline V gene. Trimming took off 0 bases at V and 0 bases at J, with 9 bases between the two ends. The CDR3: CASSYSRWSSYNSPLHF. For the CDR3, the DNA is TGTGCCAGCAGTTACTCGAGATGGAGCTCCTATAATTCACCCCTCCACTTT.

V gene TRBV7-3 combines with J gene TRBJ2-3; D not resolved. Trimming removed 5 bases at V and 2 bases at J, with 11 bases between. Germline values: CDR1 SGHTA, CDR2 FQGTGA. This CDR3 has 14 amino acids. In DNA, the CDR3 is TGTGCCAGCAGCATACGACCGAACACAGATACGCAGTATTTT. Its translation: CASSIRPNTDTQYF. Variable domain in full (rest from reference TRBV7-3 and TRBJ2-3): GAGVSQTPSNKVTEKGKYVELRCDPISGHTALYWYRQSLGQGPEFLIYFQGTGAADDSGLPNDRFFAVRPEGSVSTLKIQRTERGDSAVYLCASSIRPNTDTQYFGPGTRLTVL.

This clonotype was found a few times. This chain joins TRBV14 and TRBJ1-2; D gene ambiguous. Between the trimmed V and J ends, which lost 3 bases and 4 bases, there was a span of 9 bases. Germline CDR1 reads SGHDN; CDR2 reads FVKESK. The CDR3 length is 13 residues. Here the CDR3 DNA reads TGTGCCAGCAGCCACGGACCTTCCTATGGCTACACCTTC. It yields the protein CASSHGPSYGYTF.

This clonotype was found many times. The V call is TRBV10-3, the J call TRBJ1-1, with D hard to call. In germline, CDR1 is ENHRY, CDR2 SYGVKD. CDR3 length equals 13 residues. V was pared by 6 bases and J by 5 bases, with 13 bases between. The CDR3 sequence: CAISLLGWTEAFF. Here the CDR3 DNA reads TGTGCCATCAGCCTGCTCGGATGGACTGAAGCTTTCTTT.

The rearrangement joins TRBV10-3 to TRBJ1-5; D gene unclear. The V end was cut by 4 bases, the J end by 1 base, with 5 bases between. CDR1 and CDR2 from the germline V gene are ENHRY and SYGVKD. The CDR3 totals 13 residues. The CDR3 nucleotides are TGTGCCATCAGTGGGTCCAGCAATCAGCCCCAGCATTTT. Its translation is CAISGSSNQPQHF.

The chain recombines TRBV12-3 or TRBV12-4 with TRBJ1-5; 9 positions match TRBD1. Losses at the gene ends were 3 bases for V and 6 bases for J; bases not matched to a gene: 9. This CDR3 is built from 16 residues. This chain's CDR3 is CASSLGTGGWGQPQHF. CDR3 nucleotides: TGTGCCAGCAGTTTGGGTACAGGGGGCTGGGGTCAGCCCCAGCATTTT.

There are a few counts of this clonotype. This chain connects TRBV18 to TRBJ2-1; TRBD2 aligns across 11 bases. The V and J ends lost 3 bases and 6 bases, in that order; junction bases with no gene match: 7. This CDR3 spans 16 amino acids. Germline V gene data show CDR1 as KGHSH and CDR2 as LQKENI. The CDR3 DNA is TGTGCCAGCTCACCGACGGGGCTAGCGGGGGGCAATGAGCAGTTCTTC. This sequence encodes CASSPTGLAGGNEQFF.

DNA for the CDR3: TGTGCCAGCAGCCCCCGAACAGAGCAGTTCTTC. It yields the protein CASSPRTEQFF. This rearrangement joins TRBV7-9 to TRBJ2-1; D not resolved. Per germline, CDR1 SEHNR and CDR2 FQNEAQ (reference sequence). The CDR3 consists of 11 residues. V lost 5 bases to trimming and J lost 10 bases, with 9 bases between them.

The chain employs TRBV4-1 and TRBJ2-4; D possibly matches TRBD1 or TRBD2 (6 bases each). This CDR3 is 12 amino acids long. V dropped 2 bases and J dropped 12 bases, with 11 bases sitting between them. CDR1 is MGHRA, CDR2 YSYEKL, per germline. CDR3 in DNA: TGCGCCAGCAGCCAATCTAGGGGGGATCAGTACTTC. It specifies CASSQSRGDQYF.

The chain joins TRBV4-1 to TRBJ1-1; unclear D gene. CDR1 is MGHRA and CDR2 is YSYEKL in the germline V gene. The length of the CDR3 is 16 residues. The V gene lost 4 bases and the J gene lost 1 base, with 16 bases spanning the gap. Written as DNA, the CDR3 is TGCGCCAGCAGCCGAGCGGCATCGGGAGAGAACACTGAAGCTTTCTTT. Protein product: CASSRAASGENTEAFF.